This is a list of T cell receptor beta chains from one sample in a study of identical twins. Each CDR3 protein gets one entry after TCRdb re-called the 5' RACE reads with MiXCR. This sample yields approximately 590,000 distinct CDR3 sequences, of which roughly 9.9% are seen a single time; roughly 3.2% belongs to the top ten. These data were also reused for a study on yellow fever vaccine responses in identical twins.

Material for sequencing was PBMCs. Receptor source: a woman aged 18-29 years in good health. Each CDR3 is given without its conserved first and last residue.

j_gene	v_gene	CDR3aa
TRBJ2-5	TRBV28	ASSYDSHQETQY
TRBJ2-7	TRBV7-9	ASSGTRGYDEQY
TRBJ2-7	TRBV28	ASSLAQGTAYEQY
TRBJ2-3	TRBV5-1	ASSGGGLRTDTQY
TRBJ2-3	TRBV4-2	ASSITVGGTDTQY
TRBJ2-5	TRBV27	ASSSRTGRRETQY
TRBJ2-3	TRBV29-1	SGGSPGQGWGTQY
TRBJ2-7	TRBV25-1	ASSGQGQAYEQY
TRBJ2-3	TRBV12-3/TRBV12-4	ASSFLGWPDTQY
TRBJ2-7	TRBV11-3	ASSLAEGFPLYEQY
TRBJ2-3	TRBV14	ASSQVSGGSSTDTQY
TRBJ2-1	TRBV20-1	SAHRETRVYNEQF
TRBJ1-5	TRBV6-5	ASSSAGGNQPQH
TRBJ2-5	TRBV4-1	ASSQDAANAGGYQETQY
TRBJ1-1	TRBV6-2/TRBV6-3	ASSYGQVEAF
TRBJ2-5	TRBV4-1	ASSQGRGEETQY
TRBJ2-7	TRBV27	ASSPTGGVYEQY
TRBJ2-5	TRBV7-2	ASSLYGDKQETQY
TRBJ2-7	TRBV2	ASTQGQGIPYEQY
TRBJ2-7	TRBV18	ASSLTGSTYEQY
TRBJ2-7	TRBV20-1	SARRGQGPLEQY
TRBJ2-6	TRBV27	ASSTRVGSGANVLT
TRBJ1-5	TRBV12-3/TRBV12-4	ASSLVVSGVGNQPQH
TRBJ2-1	TRBV27	ASSISGTSPNEQF
TRBJ2-3	TRBV12-5	ASGPGFGATDTQY
TRBJ2-1	TRBV20-1	SARGLAAKTYNEQF
TRBJ2-5	TRBV5-6	ASSLNGQSARETQY
TRBJ2-1	TRBV5-1	ASSLLASGGGNEQF
TRBJ2-1	TRBV28	ASSLLASGRGNEQF
TRBJ2-5	TRBV20-1	SANRGQETQY
TRBJ2-1	TRBV20-1	SARAPGTDGREWYNEQF
TRBJ2-3	TRBV12-3/TRBV12-4	ASSPFRVGDTQY
TRBJ2-1	TRBV6-5	ASSYQRTDNEQF
TRBJ1-3	TRBV6-5	ASSLGTELDGNTIY
TRBJ2-7	TRBV6-6	ATGATSYEQY
TRBJ2-1	TRBV25-1	ASSDFGPKDNEQF
TRBJ2-7	TRBV12-3/TRBV12-4	ASSAGGQGLNEQY
TRBJ2-1	TRBV27	ASSIWGTDNEQF
TRBJ2-3	TRBV12-3/TRBV12-4	ASSLAQFRGAQY
TRBJ2-1	TRBV11-1	ASAGRAVGRLAGYNEQF
TRBJ2-7	TRBV10-1	ASSDPSGSYEQY
TRBJ1-1	TRBV5-1	ASSDGLSNTEAF
TRBJ2-7	TRBV6-1	ASSRGTGMSSYEQY
TRBJ2-1	TRBV11-3	ASSPNSGNEQF
TRBJ2-5	TRBV19	ASNPGTKETQY
TRBJ2-6	TRBV7-2	ASSLAGGSGANVLT
TRBJ1-4	TRBV4-3	ASSQAGTGGGKLF
TRBJ2-4	TRBV30	AWSNANIQY
TRBJ2-3	TRBV5-1	ASSFSTGGPDTQY
TRBJ1-5	TRBV6-4	ASSDSKGKGFLDQPQH
TRBJ2-3	TRBV7-2	ASSLGQLAGGQQTDTQY
TRBJ1-2	TRBV7-9	ASGVFGYGYT